This T cell receptor beta chain was sequenced in a study of CD8+CD57+ T cells in acquired aplastic anemia. Patients selected for sequencing had displayed CD8+CD57+ cell expansion by flow cytometry. This clonotype appeared many times. For CDR3 and TCR beta VDJ profiling, genomic DNA was the template used. TCRdb independently ran MiXCR on the reads; one entry per CDR3 protein. The sample includes about 220,000 distinct CDR3 sequences, about 44% seen only once; the top ten take 6.5% to 10%. The CDR3 loop spans 14 amino acids. CDR1 is LNHNV, CDR2 YYDKDF, per germline (reference sequence). Trimming stripped 0 bases from V and 3 bases from J, with 8 bases between.

This rearrangement joins TRBV15 to TRBJ1-2; D unclear. This TCR derives from a human donor with aplastic anemia. The sample consisted of sorted CD4+, CD8+, or CD8+CD57+ T cells (not recorded which) from PBMCs. CDR3 nucleotide sequence: TGTGCCACCAGCAGAGATCAAGCGGACTATGGCTACACCTTC. This codes for CATSRDQADYGYTF. The variable domain in full, with the rest retrieved from reference TRBV15 and TRBJ1-2, is DAMVIQNPRYQVTQFGKPVTLSCSQTLNHNVMYWYQQKSSQAPKLLFHYYDKDFNNEADTPDNFQSRRPNTSFCFLDIRSPGLGDTAMYLCATSRDQADYGYTFGSGTRLTVV.